The 3 T cell receptor beta chains below were found in one sample sequenced in a study of CD8 T cells in ankylosing spondylitis. For these TCRs, the target antigens are not known. Study findings and constraints: Characteristic of ankylosing spondylitis blood, it appeared, was a TCR beta motif comprising eight highly homologous variants.

TCRdb recomputed calls from the 5' RACE reads with MiXCR, one row per CDR3 protein. Here the sample spans a few hundred thousand distinct CDR3 sequences, approximately 20% being singletons. Input material: blood, either unsorted or a sorted T cell fraction (not recorded which). These TCRs come from a male donor with ankylosing spondylitis.

This clonotype was seen a handful of times. The chain combines TRBV28 with TRBJ2-7, with 8 positions matching TRBD2. The CDR3 contains 17 residues. Germline V gene sequence: CDR1 MDHEN, CDR2 SYDVKM. Losses at the gene ends were 4 bases for V and 3 bases for J; bases not matched to a gene: 14. The CDR3 sequence: CASSSPFRREALYEQYF. The CDR3 DNA follows: TGTGCCAGCAGTTCCCCGTTTAGGCGGGAGGCCCTCTACGAGCAGTACTTC.

The V call is TRBV5-6, the J call TRBJ2-7, with D possibly being TRBD1 or TRBD2 (6 bases each). V was trimmed by 3 bases and J by 3 bases, leaving 28 bases between them. Per the germline V gene, CDR1 is SGHDT and CDR2 is YYEEEE. This CDR3 is built from 19 residues. The CDR3 region has the DNA TGTGCCAGCAGCTCGTGGAGGGGGGCCTCGAACATAGTCCTCTACGAGCAGTACTTC. This gives the protein CASSSWRGASNIVLYEQYF.

This rearrangement joins TRBV5-1 to TRBJ2-7; 7 nucleotides align to TRBD1. Trimming cost V 4 bases and J 0 bases; bases outside gene matches: 7. Germline V gene sequence: CDR1 SGHRS, CDR2 YFSETQ. The CDR3 totals 15 residues. Here the CDR3 DNA reads TGCGCCAGCAGCACTCGAGGACAGGCCTCCTACGAGCAGTACTTC. Residues: CASSTRGQASYEQYF.